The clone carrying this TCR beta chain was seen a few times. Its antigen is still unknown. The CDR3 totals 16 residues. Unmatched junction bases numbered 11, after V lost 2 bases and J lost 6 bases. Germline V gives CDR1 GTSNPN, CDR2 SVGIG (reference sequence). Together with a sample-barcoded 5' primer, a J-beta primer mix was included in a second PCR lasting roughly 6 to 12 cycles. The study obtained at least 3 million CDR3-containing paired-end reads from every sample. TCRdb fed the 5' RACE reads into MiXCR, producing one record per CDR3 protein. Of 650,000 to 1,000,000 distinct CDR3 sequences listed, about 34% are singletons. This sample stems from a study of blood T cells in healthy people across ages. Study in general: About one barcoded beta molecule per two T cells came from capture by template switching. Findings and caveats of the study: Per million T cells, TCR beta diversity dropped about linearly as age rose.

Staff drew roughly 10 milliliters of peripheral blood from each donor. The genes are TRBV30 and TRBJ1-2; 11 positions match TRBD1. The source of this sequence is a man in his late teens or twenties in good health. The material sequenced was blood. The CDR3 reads CAWSSGTGGFSDGYTF. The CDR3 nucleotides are TGTGCCTGGAGTTCCGGGACAGGGGGGTTTAGTGATGGCTACACCTTC.